Below are 28 T cell receptor beta chains sequenced from a single sample in a study of neurological immune-mediated disorders. One entry per CDR3 protein results from TCRdb running MiXCR on the 5' RACE reads. Among approximately 100,000 distinct CDR3 sequences listed, approximately 3.5% were seen once. Input material: PBMCs. Receptors were obtained from a woman in her forties or fifties with multiple sclerosis.

There are many counts of this clonotype. The J gene is TRBJ1-5, the V gene TRBV20-1; the match to TRBD1 covers 7 bases. V gave up 4 bases and J gave up 5 bases; unmatched junction bases: 8. This CDR3 is built from 14 residues. Germline CDR1 and CDR2: DFQATT and SNEGSKA (reference sequence). CDR3 in amino acids: CSAIRQGRDQPQHF. The CDR3 DNA is TGCAGTGCTATTCGACAGGGACGGGATCAGCCCCAGCATTTT.

This clonotype was seen repeatedly, ten times or more. J is TRBJ2-2 and V is TRBV5-1; no firm D call. There are 16 residues in the CDR3. Germline CDR1 reads SGHRS; CDR2 reads YFSETQ. Trimming removed 0 bases from V and 4 bases from J, with 13 bases in between. The CDR3 loop is CASSLVGAQVTGELFF. The CDR3 bases are TGCGCCAGCAGCTTGGTGGGCGCTCAGGTCACCGGGGAGCTGTTTTTT.

This clonotype was recorded at least ten times. V is TRBV20-1 and J is TRBJ2-7; TRBD2 might be the D (5 bases). Germline V gives CDR1 DFQATT, CDR2 SNEGSKA (reference sequence). The CDR3 has 13 residues. Trimming stripped 5 bases from V and 6 bases from J, with 17 bases between. CDR3 DNA sequence: TGCAGTGCTCCCCGCGGGCTCGAGGGCGAGCAGTACTTC. Protein sequence: CSAPRGLEGEQYF.

This clonotype was recorded many times. This chain links TRBV7-3 with TRBJ2-7; 7 bases fit TRBD2. After removal of 5 bases from V and 3 bases from J, the junction contained 7 bases not matched to a gene. The CDR3 has 14 residues. Germline lookup yields CDR1 SGHTA and CDR2 FQGTGA. The DNA of the CDR3 is TGTGCCAGCAGCCCCGGGGGGAGCAACTACGAGCAGTACTTC. The encoded protein is CASSPGGSNYEQYF.

This clonotype was recorded at least ten times. The chain couples TRBV20-1 to TRBJ1-1, with a possible D match to TRBD1 (5 bases). Trimming shortened V by 5 bases and J by 1 base, and 11 bases separated the two germline ends. Germline V gene sequence: CDR1 DFQATT, CDR2 SNEGSKA (reference sequence). The CDR3 extends over 13 amino acids. CDR3 nucleotides: TGCAGTGCTGTACGTACAGGGAACACTGAAGCTTTCTTT. This gives the protein CSAVRTGNTEAFF.

This clonotype has a count of ten or more. The chain joins TRBV6-2 or TRBV6-3 to TRBJ2-3; 8 bases match TRBD1. CDR3 length: 15 residues. After removal of 7 bases from V and 7 bases from J, the junction contained 13 bases not matched to a gene. The germline V gene encodes CDR1 MNHEY and CDR2 SVGEGT. CDR3 coding DNA: TGTGCCAGCACCACAGGGGGGTCGCAGAAGAATACGCAGTATTTT. The encoded protein is CASTTGGSQKNTQYF.

At least ten counts were recorded for this clonotype. The chain is built from TRBV20-1 and TRBJ2-7, with a weak D call TRBD1 (6 bases). V was shortened by 3 bases and J by 2 bases, with 14 bases between the two germline ends. This CDR3 spans 14 amino acids. CDR1 and CDR2 (germline): DFQATT, SNEGSKA (reference sequence). As DNA, the CDR3 is TGCAGTGCTAGCCCCGGGACAAAGCCCTACGAGCAGTACTTC. Translated, it gives CSASPGTKPYEQYF.

This clonotype was detected many times. This chain joins TRBV7-9 and TRBJ2-1; no definite D call. CDR3 length: 12 residues. Germline CDR1 is SEHNR and CDR2 is FQNEAQ (reference sequence). V lost 1 base, J lost 6 bases, and 4 bases lay in between. In DNA form, the CDR3 reads TGTGCCAGCAGCTTAGTCCCCAATGAGCAGTTCTTC. It is translated as CASSLVPNEQFF.

At least ten counts were recorded for this clonotype. The J gene is TRBJ2-2, the V gene TRBV5-1, with 7 nucleotides matching TRBD1. The CDR3 has 13 residues. Germline CDR1 and CDR2: SGHRS and YFSETQ. V lost 7 bases and J lost 7; bases outside the gene matches: 7. The CDR3 spells CASAHRGDGELFF. CDR3 coding DNA: TGCGCCAGCGCCCACAGGGGAGACGGGGAGCTGTTTTTT.

This clonotype was observed many times. V is TRBV5-1 and J is TRBJ1-2, with a tentative D call TRBD1 (6 bases). CDR1 and CDR2 (germline): SGHRS, YFSETQ. Trimming shortened V by 0 bases and J by 1 base, and 10 bases separated the two germline ends. This CDR3 is 15 amino acids long. The CDR3 DNA reads TGCGCCAGCAGCTTGGACAGGGAGGGTAACTATGGCTACACCTTC. It is translated as CASSLDREGNYGYTF.

This clonotype was detected ten times or more. The chain carries TRBV28 and TRBJ2-3, with TRBD1 matching over 7 bases. Germline assignment: CDR1 MDHEN and CDR2 SYDVKM. The CDR3 extends over 17 amino acids. The trim removed 3 bases at V and 2 bases at J, leaving 11 bases unmatched. The CDR3 loop reads CASSFLETGTLTDTQYF. DNA of the CDR3: TGTGCCAGCAGTTTCTTAGAGACAGGGACCCTCACAGATACGCAGTATTTT.

This clonotype appeared many times. The J gene is TRBJ2-2, the V gene TRBV10-3; TRBD1 matches at 8 bases. The length of the CDR3 is 16 residues. Germline assignment: CDR1 ENHRY and CDR2 SYGVKD. V dropped 6 bases and J dropped 5; count of bases not matched to a gene: 11. The CDR3 DNA sequence: TGTGCCATCAGCGGTTCGACAGGGGTTACTACCGGGGAGCTGTTTTTT. Translation gives CAISGSTGVTTGELFF.

This clonotype came up many times. The CDR3 is CSTGQGLGYTF. The CDR3 bases are TGCAGCACGGGACAGGGGCTTGGCTACACCTTC. This rearrangement joins TRBV29-1 to TRBJ1-2; 10 bases are a match to TRBD1. Germline trimming cut 8 bases from V and 7 bases from J; bases unmatched to any gene: 4. The CDR3 is 11 residues long. Per germline, CDR1 SQVTM and CDR2 ANQGSEA.

Many counts were recorded for this clonotype. The rearrangement joins TRBV4-3 to TRBJ2-7, with D uncertain. Germline V gives CDR1 LGHNA, CDR2 YSLEER. Deletions cut 1 base from V and 2 bases from J, with 12 bases between. CDR3 length: 15 amino acids. The CDR3 DNA sequence: TGCGCCAGCAGCCAAGGGTCAAAGGGCCCCTACGAGCAGTACTTC. Amino acid sequence: CASSQGSKGPYEQYF.

This clonotype has a count of ten or more. The chain employs TRBV5-1 and TRBJ2-5; D possibly corresponds to TRBD1 (5 bases). Trimming shortened V by 6 bases and J by 4 bases, and 16 bases separated the two germline ends. Germline CDR1 is SGHRS and CDR2 is YFSETQ. The CDR3 is made up of 14 amino acids. In DNA, the CDR3 is TGCGCCAGCACCCCCTCTTTGACAGTAGAGACCCAGTACTTC. Protein: CASTPSLTVETQYF. Full variable domain (rest looked up from reference TRBV5-1 and TRBJ2-5): KAGVTQTPRYLIKTRGQQVTLSCSPISGHRSVSWYQQTPGQGLQFLFEYFSETQRNKGNFPGRFSGRQFSNSRSEMNVSTLELGDSALYLCASTPSLTVETQYFGPGTRLLVL.

This clonotype has at least ten counts. The gene calls are TRBV3-1 and TRBJ2-1; D uncertain. CDR1 LGHDT and CDR2 YNNKEL come from the germline V gene (reference sequence). Trimming left V 8 bases short and J 0 bases short, with 8 bases between. The CDR3 extends over 13 amino acids. This CDR3 reads CASQRSSYNEQFF. CDR3 bases: TGTGCCAGCCAGAGAAGCTCCTACAATGAGCAGTTCTTC.

This clonotype was recorded at least ten times. The J gene is TRBJ2-7, the V gene TRBV6-5, with D tentatively TRBD2 (6 bases). The CDR3 is 15 residues long. V shed 6 bases and J shed 7 bases, with 22 bases lying between them. Germline CDR1 is MNHEY and CDR2 is SVGAGI. This CDR3 is CASRYTAGTRGEQYF. The CDR3, as DNA: TGTGCCAGCAGGTACACCGCGGGAACCCGGGGGGAGCAGTACTTC.

This clonotype was seen repeatedly, ten times or more. The junction departs from the called germline gene at one end, perhaps through a read error. V gene TRBV2 combines with J gene TRBJ2-5, with D unresolved. There are 10 residues in the CDR3. Germline V gives CDR1 SNHLY, CDR2 FYNNEI. The CDR3 nucleotides read TGTGCCAGCACCTCCGGGCCTATTTGCTTC. Encoded protein: CASTSGPICF. Full variable domain (missing parts from reference TRBV2 and TRBJ2-5): EPEVTQTPSHQVTQMGQEVILRCVPISNHLYFYWYRQILGQKVEFLVSFYNNEISEKSEIFDDQFSVERPDGSNFTLKIRSTKLEDSAMYFCASTSGPICFGPGTRLLVL.

This clonotype came up many times. The CDR3 reads CSARDGTGNSEQYF. DNA of the CDR3: TGCAGTGCTAGAGACGGGACAGGGAATTCCGAGCAGTACTTC. The V gene is TRBV20-1, the J gene TRBJ2-7, with 9 bases aligning to TRBD1. The length of the CDR3 is 14 residues. The V gene end was trimmed by 0 bases and the J gene end by 6 bases; junction bases not matched to a gene: 6. From germline, CDR1 is DFQATT and CDR2 SNEGSKA (reference sequence).

This clonotype was seen ten or more times. The gene calls are TRBV20-1 and TRBJ2-7; 14 bases are shared with TRBD2. The CDR3 has 15 amino acids. V was clipped by 0 bases and J by 4 bases; unmatched bases: 2. CDR1 and CDR2 from the germline V gene are DFQATT and SNEGSKA (reference sequence). CDR3 region: CSARDGLAGGYEQYF. The CDR3 DNA follows: TGCAGTGCTAGAGACGGACTAGCGGGGGGATACGAGCAGTACTTC.

This clonotype was observed a handful of times. J is TRBJ2-7 and V is TRBV6-5, with D perhaps matching TRBD2 (6 bases). V was cut by 5 bases and J by 4 bases, with 9 bases left in between. This CDR3 region has 12 residues. CDR1 MNHEY and CDR2 SVGAGI come from the germline V gene. The chain's CDR3 is CASSTSRYEQYF. The CDR3 DNA reads as TGTGCCAGCAGTACTAGCAGATACGAGCAGTACTTC.

In its sample, this clonotype was seen many times. V is TRBV14 and J is TRBJ1-2, with 8 bases matching TRBD1. Per the germline V gene, CDR1 is SGHDN and CDR2 is FVKESK. V trimming: 4 bases; J trimming: 7 bases; junction bases outside the gene matches: 8. CDR3 length: 14 amino acids. The CDR3: CASSPFQGAIGYTF. The CDR3 DNA follows: TGTGCCAGCAGCCCCTTTCAGGGGGCGATTGGCTACACCTTC.

This clonotype was found many times. The rearrangement links TRBV29-1 to TRBJ1-2; D uncertain. The CDR3 has 11 amino acids. Germline V gene data show CDR1 as SQVTM and CDR2 as ANQGSEA. The V gene lost 3 bases and the J gene lost 7 bases, with 9 bases spanning the gap. The CDR3 region has the DNA TGCAGCGTTGAGTTGGGTGTTGGCTACACCTTC. This encodes CSVELGVGYTF.

This clonotype has ten or more counts. The rearrangement joins TRBV27 to TRBJ2-5, with D unclear. V lost 0 bases to trimming and J lost 1 base, with 6 bases between them. The CDR3 runs to 14 residues. CDR1 and CDR2 from the germline V gene are MNHEY and SMNVEV (reference sequence). The CDR3 loop is CASSLSLFQETQYF. CDR3 DNA: TGTGCCAGCAGTTTATCCCTCTTCCAAGAGACCCAGTACTTC.

This clonotype was seen repeatedly, ten times or more. The chain joins TRBV6-5 to TRBJ2-3; 7 bases match TRBD2. Unmatched junction bases numbered 12, after V lost 5 bases and J lost 10 bases. The CDR3 has 14 amino acids. Germline V gives CDR1 MNHEY, CDR2 SVGAGI. The CDR3 here is CASSTPGGMKAQYF. The CDR3 DNA sequence: TGTGCCAGCAGTACCCCGGGGGGAATGAAGGCGCAGTATTTT.

This clonotype was observed at least ten times. V usage is TRBV29-1 and J usage is TRBJ1-2, with D maybe TRBD1 (5 bases). The CDR3 loop spans 12 amino acids. Germline V gene sequence: CDR1 SQVTM, CDR2 ANQGSEA. Trimming took 3 bases from V and 5 from J, leaving 10 bases between them. The CDR3 DNA reads TGCAGCGTTGAGGGGGGGAGGTATGGCTACACCTTC. It is translated as CSVEGGRYGYTF.

This clonotype has a count of ten or more. This chain connects TRBV11-2 to TRBJ2-7, with D uncertain. The V end was cut by 7 bases, the J end by 1 base, with 8 bases between. Germline CDR1 SGHAT, CDR2 FQNNGV. The CDR3 loop spans 12 amino acids. As DNA, the CDR3 is TGTGCCAGCAAAGGCAGGTCCTACGAGCAGTACTTC. Amino acids: CASKGRSYEQYF.

This clonotype was recorded at least ten times. The chain couples TRBV6-5 to TRBJ1-1, with unresolved D. Germline V lookup: CDR1 MNHEY, CDR2 SVGAGI. The length of the CDR3 is 13 residues. V was shortened by 6 bases and J by 6 bases, with 14 bases between the two germline ends. The CDR3 nucleotides read TGTGCCAGCAGGCGAGGTCTCAGCTCTGAAGCTTTCTTT. Translating it yields CASRRGLSSEAFF.